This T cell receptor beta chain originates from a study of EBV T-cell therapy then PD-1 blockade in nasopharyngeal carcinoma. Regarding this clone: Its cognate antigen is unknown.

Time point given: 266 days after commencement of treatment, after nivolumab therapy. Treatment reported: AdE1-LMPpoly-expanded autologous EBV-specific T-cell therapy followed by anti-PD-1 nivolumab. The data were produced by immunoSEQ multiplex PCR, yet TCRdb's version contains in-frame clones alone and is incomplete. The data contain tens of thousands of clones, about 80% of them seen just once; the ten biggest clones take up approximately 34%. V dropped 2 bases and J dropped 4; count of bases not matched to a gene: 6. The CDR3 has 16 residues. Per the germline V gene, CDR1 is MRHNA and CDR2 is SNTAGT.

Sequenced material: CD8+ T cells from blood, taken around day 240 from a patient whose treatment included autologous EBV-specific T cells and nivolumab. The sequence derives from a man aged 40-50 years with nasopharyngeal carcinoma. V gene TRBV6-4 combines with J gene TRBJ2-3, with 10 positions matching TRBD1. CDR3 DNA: TGTGCCAGCAGTGACAACCGGGACAGGGGTGCAGATACGCAGTATTTT. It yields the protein CASSDNRDRGADTQYF.